The source of this TCR beta chain is a study of technical replicates of blood from a handful of donors. Germline lookup yields CDR1 SGHTA and CDR2 FQGTGA. J lost 4 bases, V lost 3 bases, and 6 bases had no gene match. This CDR3 spans 16 amino acids. Sequencing was performed with immunoSEQ multiplex PCR; in TCRdb, only in-frame clones are kept and a portion is missing. The sample records over 80,000 clones, around 96% being singletons. This TCR was sampled from a human donor in good health. Sequencing was carried out using T cells isolated from PBMCs. V is TRBV7-3 and J is TRBJ2-1; TRBD2 aligns across 10 bases. CDR3 protein: CASSLGLGLAYNEQFF. The DNA of the CDR3 is TGTGCCAGCAGCTTGGGTTTGGGACTAGCGTACAATGAGCAGTTCTTC.